The subject of this entry is one T cell receptor (beta chain). The antigen it binds to is not known. Base qualities were left out, and no much larger clone turns up one base away. The study excluded patients with uncontrolled infections, other autoimmune diseases, pregnancy or lactation. Clinical symptoms, serum thyroxine and TRAb, thyroid ultrasound, and orbital computed tomography formed the basis for the diagnoses. Total RNA was extracted with Trizol reagent, and quality was checked on an Agilent 2100 Bioanalyzer. The data belong to a study of T cells in Graves' hyperthyroidism and ophthalmopathy (dated by TCRdb to about 2019). Regarding the study in general: TCR V-J signatures able to tell the groups apart were searched for in a discovery cohort of 100 or so patients, of whom approximately 40 had Graves' ophthalmopathy and roughly 58 had stable Graves' hyperthyroidism. An independent validation cohort of under 20 hyperthyroidism patients and 17 patients who later progressed to ophthalmopathy tested prospective prediction of ophthalmopathy. For training and testing, the 100 or so patients in the discovery cohort were randomly divided in a 7:3 ratio. The study also compared thyroid tissue and blood T-cell repertoires from roughly 6 Graves' hyperthyroidism patients. Once sampling was done, hyperthyroidism patients were given methimazole at a starting dose of 30 mg daily, whereas ophthalmopathy patients were given high-dose intravenous methylprednisolone. The paper describes TCR Vbeta CDR3 sequencing of 140 or so peripheral blood samples, made up of 43 ophthalmopathy patients, 70 to 75 hyperthyroidism patients and some 17 progressor patients. The paper as a whole reports these results and caveats: A model built on a 13 V-J signature distinguished ophthalmopathy from stable hyperthyroidism, reaching 85% to 90% sensitivity and under 84% specificity in cross-validation and 80%/75% in testing. No statistical method was used to fix the sample size in advance, and group allocation was not hidden from the investigators. In validation, progression to ophthalmopathy was predicted by the model with almost 71% sensitivity and nearly 75% specificity, a median of around 5.9 months before onset. Blood samples also contained most of the expanded thyroid clonotypes (frequency above 0.001), which suggests that blood repertoires may reflect thyroid immune responses.

The TCR beta CDR3 regions were amplified from the RNA transcripts. The TCR CDR3 was subjected to a first round of RT-PCR using the HTBI primer set and the Qiagen OneStep RT-PCR kit. Libraries were constructed in a second round of multiplex PCR, after which size selection and purification were carried out. Libraries were sequenced paired-end with 100 bp reads on an Illumina HiSeq2000. The paper's processing steps were these. SOAPnuke was used to process the raw data, throwing out any read that contained adapters or uncalled bases, had a mean Phred below 15, or lacked an exact constant-primer or identifier match. High-quality paired reads were merged using COPE v1.2.5, and each unique nucleotide sequence was defined as a clonotype. MiTCR v1.1 was used to align clonotypes to the IMGT TRBV, TRBD and TRBJ reference segments. Only V-J combinations with frequency above 0.0001, covering about 99% of repertoires, were analysed. The TCS score was defined as F50 (clonal expansion) divided by E x V (chaos), with BLOSUM62-based TCRdist calculated between CDR3 peptides within each V-J. Welch's t-statistics and random forest reduced several hundred V-J features to 13, which were used in a naive Bayes classifier (R e1071). The Morisita-Horn index was used to measure how similar the thyroid and blood repertoires were. TCRdb handled the public reads itself, with Q25 trimming in fastp and clone calling in MiXCR, and kept productive beta chains. Under each unique CDR3 protein, matching rows form one entry showing the most common genes and DNA. The V and J calls here are based on TCRdb, not the publication. Here the sample has over 650,000 distinct CDR3 sequences; roughly 46% occur a single time. The top ten constitute 7% to 7.5% of the sample.

CDR1 and CDR2 were assigned from the germline V gene (reference sequence) as LNHDA and SQIVND. The trim is 5 bases for V and 3 bases for J, with a gap of 10 bases between the germline ends. There are 13 amino acids in the CDR3, from cysteine to phenylalanine inclusive. The CDR3 DNA has 39 bases and is translated from base 1. The rearrangement combines TRBV19 with TRBJ1-1; the D gene cannot be named for sure. This receptor was taken from an adult man with Graves' disease, either hyperthyroidism or ophthalmopathy (not recorded which). The source material was peripheral blood or thyroid tissue (not recorded which). The nucleotides are TGTGCCAGTAGTCGAAAAGGCCACACTGAAGCTTTCTTT. Translated, this gives CASSRKGHTEAFF.